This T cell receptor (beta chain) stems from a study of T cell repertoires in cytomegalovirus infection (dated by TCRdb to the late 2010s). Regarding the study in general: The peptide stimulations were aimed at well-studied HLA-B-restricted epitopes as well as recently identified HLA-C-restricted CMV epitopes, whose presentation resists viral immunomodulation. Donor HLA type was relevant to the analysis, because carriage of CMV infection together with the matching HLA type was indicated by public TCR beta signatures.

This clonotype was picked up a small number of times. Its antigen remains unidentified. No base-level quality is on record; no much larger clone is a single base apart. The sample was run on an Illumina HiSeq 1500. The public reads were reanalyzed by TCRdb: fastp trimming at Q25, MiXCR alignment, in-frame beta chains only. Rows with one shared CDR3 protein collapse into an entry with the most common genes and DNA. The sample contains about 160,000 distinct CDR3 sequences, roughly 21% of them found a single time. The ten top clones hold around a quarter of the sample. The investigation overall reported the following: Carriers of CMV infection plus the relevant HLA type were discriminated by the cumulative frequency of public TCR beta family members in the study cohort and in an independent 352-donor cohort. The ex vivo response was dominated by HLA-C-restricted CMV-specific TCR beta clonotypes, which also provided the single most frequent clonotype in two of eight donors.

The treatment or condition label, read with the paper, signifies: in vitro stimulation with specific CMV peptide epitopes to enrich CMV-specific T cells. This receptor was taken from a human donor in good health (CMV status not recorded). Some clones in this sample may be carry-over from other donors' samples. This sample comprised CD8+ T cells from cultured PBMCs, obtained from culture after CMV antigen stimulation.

Here is the DNA: TGTGCCAGTGGCCAGGGGACTTCGGCTTTCTTT. The translation is CASGQGTSAFF. Here the chain combines TRBV12-3 or TRBV12-4 and TRBJ1-1; TRBD1 is possibly the D segment (6 matching bases). The germline ends are 16 bases apart after V is trimmed by 9 bases and J by 11 bases. The CDR3 contains 11 residues, cysteine and phenylalanine counted. CDR3 DNA only is kept here, 33 bases in frame from base 1.